This T cell receptor (beta chain) was sequenced for a study of T cells in Graves' hyperthyroidism and ophthalmopathy. This clonotype was observed at least ten times. It was RNA transcripts that yielded the amplified TCR beta CDR3 regions. HTBI primers were employed in a first-round RT-PCR of the TCR CDR3. MiXCR, applied by TCRdb to the multiplex PCR reads, yields one record per CDR3 protein. The sample contains approximately 400,000 distinct CDR3 sequences, around 15% of which appear only once. This CDR3 region has 19 residues. Looked up from germline, CDR1 is SNHLY and CDR2 is FYNNEI. V lost 5 bases and J lost 5; bases outside the gene matches: 18. Duration under 3 months, a NOSPECS grade of at least 4, and a Clinical Activity Score of at least 3 characterized the ophthalmopathy patients. Exclusion criteria comprised uncontrolled infection, other autoimmune disease, pregnancy or lactation. Every diagnosis used clinical symptoms, serum thyroxine and TRAb, thyroid ultrasound and orbital computed tomography.

Sequences were obtained from blood. The chain joins TRBV2 to TRBJ2-5, with 12 bases fitting TRBD2. This sequence originates from a man aged 45-65 years with Graves' ophthalmopathy. CDR3 DNA sequence: TGTGCCAGCAGTTCTCTATCCGGACTAGCGGGATCCGTTTGGGAGACCCAGTACTTC. Protein sequence: CASSSLSGLAGSVWETQYF.